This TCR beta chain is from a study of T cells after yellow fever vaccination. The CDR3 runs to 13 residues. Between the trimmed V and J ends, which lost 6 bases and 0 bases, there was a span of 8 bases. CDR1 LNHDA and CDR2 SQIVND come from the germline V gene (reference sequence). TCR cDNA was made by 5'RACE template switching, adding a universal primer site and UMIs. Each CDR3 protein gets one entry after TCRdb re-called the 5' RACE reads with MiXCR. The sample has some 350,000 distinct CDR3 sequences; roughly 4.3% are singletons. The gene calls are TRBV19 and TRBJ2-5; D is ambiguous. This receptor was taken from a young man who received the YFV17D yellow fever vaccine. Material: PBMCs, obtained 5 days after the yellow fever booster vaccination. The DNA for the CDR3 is TGTGCCAGTAGGAGGTTGGACCAAGAGACCCAGTACTTC. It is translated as CASRRLDQETQYF.